This record covers a single T cell receptor (beta chain). The sample is drawn from a study of blood T cell repertoires in COVID-19. The CDR3 runs to 14 residues. The germline CDR1 and CDR2 sequences are SGHTA and FQGNSA. Losses at the gene ends were 5 bases for V and 3 bases for J; bases not matched to a gene: 5. Profiling relied on immunoSEQ multiplex PCR, and the TCRdb table lists in-frame clones only, not all of them. The sample includes about 200,000 clones, approximately 85% of them seen just once. Specimen: peripheral blood. The chain combines TRBV7-2 with TRBJ2-7; 9 bases are a match to TRBD1. The TCR originated in a woman of 80 years or more with acute or convalescent COVID-19. CDR3 coding DNA: TGTGCCAGCAGCCTCTCGACAGGGGGCTACGAGCAGTACTTC. Protein product: CASSLSTGGYEQYF.